The rows below give T cell receptor beta chains drawn from one sample of a study of response to subunit inactivated influenza vaccine. TCRdb used MiXCR to reprocess the RT-PCR reads, holding one entry per CDR3 protein. The sample yields roughly 160,000 distinct CDR3 sequences, roughly a tenth seen once. The starting material was CD8+ T cells sorted from PBMCs, obtained less than 25 months after vaccination. The receptor set was obtained from a man in his fifties or sixties who received an inactivated influenza vaccine. Both conserved end residues are part of each CDR3. A D gene is named only where the DNA matches it firmly. Some rows mark clone size as missing; the rest say once, few, many or name a class of expanded clone.

>NA|TRBV28|TRBJ2-5|TRBD1
CASSSSGDSLMAQYF
TGTGCCAGCAGTTCCTCCGGGGACAGCTTGATGGCCCAGTACTTC
>NA|TRBV29-1|TRBJ1-2|TRBD1
CSVGYRDSRFYGYTF
TGCAGCGTTGGCTACCGGGACAGTCGTTTCTATGGCTACACCTTC
>NA|TRBV20-1|TRBJ1-4|TRBD1
CSARDDDRVETNEKLFF
TGCAGTGCTAGAGATGACGACAGGGTGGAAACTAATGAAAAACTGTTTTTT
>NA|TRBV15|TRBJ2-5|NA
CATSRDRLLGAETQYF
TGTGCCACCAGCAGAGATAGGCTCTTGGGGGCGGAGACCCAGTACTTC
>few|TRBV5-5|TRBJ1-3|NA
CASSQQGNSGNTIYF
TGTGCCAGCAGCCAACAGGGAAATTCTGGAAACACCATATATTTT
>NA|TRBV28|TRBJ1-5|NA
CASTEDSYSNQPQHF
TGTGCCAGCACCGAGGACAGCTATAGCAATCAGCCCCAGCATTTT
>once|TRBV4-3|TRBJ2-7|NA
CASSRDWASSYEQYF
TGCGCCAGCAGCCGAGATTGGGCTAGCTCCTACGAGCAGTACTTC
>NA|TRBV9|TRBJ2-2|TRBD2
CASSKTGLAGGPFGGELFF
TGTGCCAGCAGCAAGACGGGACTAGCGGGGGGGCCTTTTGGCGGGGAGCTGTTTTTT
>NA|TRBV12-3/TRBV12-4|TRBJ1-5|NA
CASSSLVRGQPQHF
TGTGCCAGCAGTTCCCTCGTTAGGGGGCAGCCCCAGCATTTT
>many|TRBV4-3|TRBJ2-1|TRBD2
CASSQDLAGGSYNEQFF
TGCGCCAGCAGCCAAGATCTGGCGGGAGGGTCCTACAATGAGCAGTTCTTC